The rows below give T cell receptor beta chains drawn from one sample of a study of long-term antiretroviral therapy in people with HIV. The method was immunoSEQ multiplex PCR; TCRdb's version includes in-frame clones alone and lacks a portion of them. This table has some 27,000 clones, about 85% appearing once. The material was unsorted PBMCs, obtained 3 years after starting antiretroviral therapy. The receptor source for this set is a man aged 35-49 years with HIV. The CDR3 runs from the conserved cysteine through the conserved F or W. Each record gives: CDR3 length, clone size, D gene, J gene, V gene, CDR3 DNA, CDR3 protein. The D gene is left open where the match is weak. The size field is filled for only some rows; it gives once, few, many or a size class.

len: 15; abundance: NA; d_gene: TRBD1; j_gene: TRBJ2-7; v_gene: TRBV9; CDR3nt: TGTGCCAGCAGCGTAGGGGCAGGGGGCGAATACGAGCAGTACTTC; CDR3aa: CASSVGAGGEYEQYF
len: 13; abundance: once; d_gene: TRBD1; j_gene: TRBJ1-5; v_gene: TRBV28; CDR3nt: TGTGCCGGAGGACAGGGGGGCAATCAGCCCCAGCATTTT; CDR3aa: CAGGQGGNQPQHF
len: 13; abundance: few; d_gene: NA; j_gene: TRBJ1-2; v_gene: TRBV5-4; CDR3nt: TGTGCCAGCAGCTTAGAAGGAGAGAACTTATACACCTTC; CDR3aa: CASSLEGENLYTF
len: 16; abundance: NA; d_gene: TRBD2; j_gene: TRBJ2-1; v_gene: TRBV7-2; CDR3nt: TGTGCCAGCAGCTTACACGGACTAGCGGGAGGTAATGAGCAGTTCTTC; CDR3aa: CASSLHGLAGGNEQFF
len: 11; abundance: NA; d_gene: NA; j_gene: TRBJ2-7; v_gene: TRBV30; CDR3nt: TGTGCCTGGAGTACTAGGGGAGAGCAGTACTTC; CDR3aa: CAWSTRGEQYF
len: 16; abundance: NA; d_gene: NA; j_gene: TRBJ1-6; v_gene: TRBV19; CDR3nt: TGTGCCAGTAGTAAGTCTACAGGAAACTATAATTCACCCCTCCACTTT; CDR3aa: CASSKSTGNYNSPLHF
len: 15; abundance: NA; d_gene: NA; j_gene: TRBJ1-1; v_gene: TRBV7-9; CDR3nt: TGTGCCAGCAGCTCCCCTAATACCGGGAACACTGAAGCTTTCTTT; CDR3aa: CASSSPNTGNTEAFF
len: 15; abundance: NA; d_gene: NA; j_gene: TRBJ1-4; v_gene: TRBV11-2; CDR3nt: TGTGCCAGCAGCCCCCGCCCCACCGCTAATGAAAAACTGTTTTTT; CDR3aa: CASSPRPTANEKLFF
len: 15; abundance: NA; d_gene: NA; j_gene: TRBJ2-7; v_gene: TRBV11-3; CDR3nt: TGTGCCAGCAGCTTAGATCTGGGATTTCAATACGAGCAGTACTTC; CDR3aa: CASSLDLGFQYEQYF
len: 15; abundance: NA; d_gene: NA; j_gene: TRBJ2-3; v_gene: TRBV9; CDR3nt: TGTGCCAGCAGCGTCTCTGCGGGGCGCACAGATACGCAGTATTTT; CDR3aa: CASSVSAGRTDTQYF
len: 13; abundance: NA; d_gene: TRBD1; j_gene: TRBJ1-1; v_gene: TRBV29-1; CDR3nt: TGCAGCGCCAGGACAGGAATGAACACTGAAGCTTTCTTT; CDR3aa: CSARTGMNTEAFF
len: 14; abundance: NA; d_gene: NA; j_gene: TRBJ2-1; v_gene: TRBV6-5; CDR3nt: TGTGCCAGCAGTTACGTGAAAGGGTTCAATGAGCAGTTCTTC; CDR3aa: CASSYVKGFNEQFF
len: 15; abundance: NA; d_gene: NA; j_gene: TRBJ1-1; v_gene: TRBV7-2; CDR3nt: TGTGCCAGCAGCTTAAGGTTCCTTGGGAACACTGAAGCTTTCTTT; CDR3aa: CASSLRFLGNTEAFF
len: 12; abundance: NA; d_gene: NA; j_gene: TRBJ1-2; v_gene: TRBV11-2; CDR3nt: TGTGCCAGCAGCTCGGGGGGGAGCGGGGACATCTTC; CDR3aa: CASSSGGSGDIF
len: 17; abundance: NA; d_gene: TRBD1; j_gene: TRBJ2-5; v_gene: TRBV2; CDR3nt: TGTGCCAGCAGGAAGCGGCCCGGACAGGGCATTGGAGAGACCCAGTACTTC; CDR3aa: CASRKRPGQGIGETQYF
len: 22; abundance: NA; d_gene: TRBD2; j_gene: TRBJ2-1; v_gene: TRBV5-1; CDR3nt: TGCGCCAGCAGCTCGCCCACCCCGACTAGCGGGAGGGCCAGGAGCTCCTACAATGAGCAGTTCTTC; CDR3aa: CASSSPTPTSGRARSSYNEQFF
len: 15; abundance: NA; d_gene: NA; j_gene: TRBJ2-1; v_gene: TRBV30; CDR3nt: TGTGCCTGGAGTGTAACGCTAGTTCCATACAATGAGCAGTTCTTC; CDR3aa: CAWSVTLVPYNEQFF
len: 16; abundance: NA; d_gene: NA; j_gene: TRBJ2-3; v_gene: TRBV10-3; CDR3nt: TGTGCCGCCATTGGGGCCCCGACCTTAAGCACAGATACGCAGTATTTT; CDR3aa: CAAIGAPTLSTDTQYF
len: 16; abundance: NA; d_gene: NA; j_gene: TRBJ1-4; v_gene: TRBV6-1; CDR3nt: TGTGCCAGCAGTGAAAGTTGGAGGGCCCCCACAGAAAAACTGTTTTTT; CDR3aa: CASSESWRAPTEKLFF
len: 14; abundance: NA; d_gene: NA; j_gene: TRBJ1-2; v_gene: TRBV27; CDR3nt: TGTGCCAGCAAGCCGGACCAGGGTGACTATGGCTACACCTTC; CDR3aa: CASKPDQGDYGYTF
len: 17; abundance: NA; d_gene: NA; j_gene: TRBJ1-1; v_gene: TRBV19; CDR3nt: TGTGCCAGTAGTACATTCGTCGAGACTTCGTGGGGCACTGAAGCTTTCTTT; CDR3aa: CASSTFVETSWGTEAFF
len: 15; abundance: NA; d_gene: NA; j_gene: TRBJ2-3; v_gene: TRBV21-1; CDR3nt: TGTGCCAGCAGCAAAGCGAGGGGGAGCACAGATACGCAGTATTTT; CDR3aa: CASSKARGSTDTQYF
len: 14; abundance: NA; d_gene: TRBD1; j_gene: TRBJ1-5; v_gene: TRBV10-2; CDR3nt: TGCGCCAGCAGCGGGACAGCGAGCAATCAGCCCCAGCATTTT; CDR3aa: CASSGTASNQPQHF
len: 15; abundance: NA; d_gene: TRBD1; j_gene: TRBJ2-7; v_gene: TRBV7-9; CDR3nt: TGTGCCAGCAGCTGGGTGGGACAGTCCCCCTACGAGCAGTACTTC; CDR3aa: CASSWVGQSPYEQYF
len: 15; abundance: once; d_gene: TRBD2; j_gene: TRBJ2-5; v_gene: TRBV7-9; CDR3nt: TGTGCCAGCAGCTCCCCGGCTAGCGGGAGTGAGACCCAGTACTTC; CDR3aa: CASSSPASGSETQYF
len: 19; abundance: NA; d_gene: NA; j_gene: TRBJ1-6; v_gene: TRBV6-1; CDR3nt: TGTGCCAGCAGTGCCCGAGGCCCCCAGACATACTCCTATAATTCACCCCTCCACTTT; CDR3aa: CASSARGPQTYSYNSPLHF
len: 14; abundance: NA; d_gene: NA; j_gene: TRBJ1-1; v_gene: TRBV7-9; CDR3nt: TGTGCCAGCAGCACTATCTGGGGAGGGACGGAAGCTTTCTTT; CDR3aa: CASSTIWGGTEAFF
len: 17; abundance: NA; d_gene: TRBD1; j_gene: TRBJ1-2; v_gene: TRBV4-1; CDR3nt: TGCGCCAGCAGCCAAGTGGGGGGGGGACAGTCTAACTATGGCTACACCTTC; CDR3aa: CASSQVGGGQSNYGYTF
len: 12; abundance: NA; d_gene: NA; j_gene: TRBJ1-1; v_gene: TRBV7-9; CDR3nt: TGTGCCAGCAGCTCCCTGGGGGTTGAAGCTTTCTTT; CDR3aa: CASSSLGVEAFF
len: 14; abundance: NA; d_gene: NA; j_gene: TRBJ1-6; v_gene: TRBV6-1; CDR3nt: TGTGCTACAAACCAGGCAGGGAATAATTCACCCCTCCACTTT; CDR3aa: CATNQAGNNSPLHF
len: 18; abundance: NA; d_gene: NA; j_gene: TRBJ2-5; v_gene: TRBV7-8; CDR3nt: TGTGCCAGCAGCTTACCCCGCGACGGATTACGATCTCAAGAGACCCAGTACTTC; CDR3aa: CASSLPRDGLRSQETQYF
len: 14; abundance: NA; d_gene: TRBD1; j_gene: TRBJ2-3; v_gene: TRBV10-3; CDR3nt: TGTGCCATCAGGACCGGGACAGACACAGATACGCAGTATTTT; CDR3aa: CAIRTGTDTDTQYF
len: 16; abundance: NA; d_gene: NA; j_gene: TRBJ2-1; v_gene: TRBV18; CDR3nt: TGTGCCAGCTCACCACCGATCGAGGTCCCCTACAATGAGCAGTTCTTC; CDR3aa: CASSPPIEVPYNEQFF
len: 12; abundance: NA; d_gene: TRBD2; j_gene: TRBJ2-7; v_gene: TRBV29-1; CDR3nt: TGCAGCGTTGGTGGGAGGGACTACGAGCAGTACTTC; CDR3aa: CSVGGRDYEQYF
len: 15; abundance: NA; d_gene: NA; j_gene: TRBJ2-7; v_gene: TRBV5-5; CDR3nt: TGTGCCAGCAGCTTGGGGGTGGGAACCTCCTACGAGCAGTACTTC; CDR3aa: CASSLGVGTSYEQYF